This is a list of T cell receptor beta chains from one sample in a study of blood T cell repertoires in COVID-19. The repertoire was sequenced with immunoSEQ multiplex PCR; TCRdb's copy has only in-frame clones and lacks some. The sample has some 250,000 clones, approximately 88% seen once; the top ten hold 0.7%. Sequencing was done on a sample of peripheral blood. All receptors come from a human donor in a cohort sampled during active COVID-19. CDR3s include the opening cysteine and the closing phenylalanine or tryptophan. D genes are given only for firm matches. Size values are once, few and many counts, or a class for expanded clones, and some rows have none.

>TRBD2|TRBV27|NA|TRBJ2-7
TGTGCCAGCAGTTTAAGTCTCAGCGGGACCCACGAGCAGTACTTC
CASSLSLSGTHEQYF
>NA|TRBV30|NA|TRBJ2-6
TGTGCCTGGGGAGAGGGGGCTGGGGCCAACGTCCTGACTTTC
CAWGEGAGANVLTF
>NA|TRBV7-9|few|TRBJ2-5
TGTGCCAGCAGCTTAGCCCGACAGAGCCAAGAGACCCAGTACTTC
CASSLARQSQETQYF
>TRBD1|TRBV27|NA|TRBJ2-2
TGTGCCAGCAGAACAGGGGGTATCACCGGGGAGCTGTTTTTT
CASRTGGITGELFF
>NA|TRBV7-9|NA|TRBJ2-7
TGTGCCAGCAGCCGTACGGGGAGAGGTTCCTACGAGCAGTACTTC
CASSRTGRGSYEQYF
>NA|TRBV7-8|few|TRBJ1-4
TGTGCCAGCAGCCCACAACGGGTCACTAATGAAAAACTGTTTTTT
CASSPQRVTNEKLFF
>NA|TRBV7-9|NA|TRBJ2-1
TGTGCCAGCACCCTTCCTCGGGGTCTCGGGAATGAGCAGTTCTTC
CASTLPRGLGNEQFF
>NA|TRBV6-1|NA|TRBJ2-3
TGTGCCAGCAGTGAGGACTCAGTTTGGGTCGCGCAGTATTTT
CASSEDSVWVAQYF
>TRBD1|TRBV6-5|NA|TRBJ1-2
TGTGCCAGCAGTCTAGACAGGGCAAACTATGGCTACACCTTC
CASSLDRANYGYTF
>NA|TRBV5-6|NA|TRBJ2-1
TGTGCCAGCAGCTTGGTCGGCGGGGTAAGGGAGAGGAATGAGCAGTTCTTC
CASSLVGGVRERNEQFF
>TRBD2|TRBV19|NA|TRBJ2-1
TGTGCCAGTGAAGGGGCTAGCGGTAGGAATGAGCAGTTCTTC
CASEGASGRNEQFF
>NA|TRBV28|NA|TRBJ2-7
TGTGCCAGCAGTCCCACGGGACTGTTCCTCTACGAGCAGTACTTC
CASSPTGLFLYEQYF
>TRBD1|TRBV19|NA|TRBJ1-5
TGTGCCAGTAACACGGGACAGCCCTTTCGGTCGAATCAGCCCCAGCATTTT
CASNTGQPFRSNQPQHF
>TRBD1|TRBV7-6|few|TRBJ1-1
TGTGCCAGCAGCCCAAGACAGGGACCCTTGAACACTGAAGCTTTCTTT
CASSPRQGPLNTEAFF
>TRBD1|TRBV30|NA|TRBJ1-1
TGTGCCTGGAAGGGACAGGGGAACACTGAAGCTTTCTTT
CAWKGQGNTEAFF
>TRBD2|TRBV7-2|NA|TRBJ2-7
TGTGCCAGCAGCCCCCACCGGACTAGCGGGGCCTACGAGCAGTACTTC
CASSPHRTSGAYEQYF
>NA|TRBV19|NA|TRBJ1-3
TGTGCCAGTACCTCACGGGGGAGCCGTACTGGAAACACCATATATTTT
CASTSRGSRTGNTIYF
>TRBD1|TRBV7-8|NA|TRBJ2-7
TGTGCCAGCAGCCTCCCCTTTTCGACAGGGGAGCAAAACTACGAGCAGTACTTC
CASSLPFSTGEQNYEQYF
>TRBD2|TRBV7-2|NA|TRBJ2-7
TGTGCCAGCAGCTTAGCGACTAGCGAGGCTTACGAGCAGTACTTC
CASSLATSEAYEQYF
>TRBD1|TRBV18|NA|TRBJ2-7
TGTGCCAGCTCACCAGGACAGGGGAGCTCCTACGAGCAGTACTTC
CASSPGQGSSYEQYF
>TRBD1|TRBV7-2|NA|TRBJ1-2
TGTGCCAGCAGCTCGGACAGGGTTGACTATGGCTACACCTTC
CASSSDRVDYGYTF
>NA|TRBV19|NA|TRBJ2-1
TGTGCCAGTAGTATTACCGCGGGATGGGAGCAGTTCTTC
CASSITAGWEQFF
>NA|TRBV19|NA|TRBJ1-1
TGTGCCAGTAGTCCCTCAGTGAACACTGAAGCTTTCTTT
CASSPSVNTEAFF
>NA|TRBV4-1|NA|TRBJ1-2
TGCGCCAGCAGCCAAGATCCAGGTGGCTACACCTTC
CASSQDPGGYTF
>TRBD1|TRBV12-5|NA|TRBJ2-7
TGTGCTAGTGGTTTGGTACTCGCCCGGATTGGCAGGGGGCCTTACGAGCAGTACTTC
CASGLVLARIGRGPYEQYF
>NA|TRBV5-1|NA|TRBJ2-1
TGCGCCAGCAGCCTGGACCCCCGGAATGAGCAGTTCTTC
CASSLDPRNEQFF
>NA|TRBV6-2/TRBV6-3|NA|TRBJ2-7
TGTGCCAGCAGCCATACTTACGAGCAGTACTTC
CASSHTYEQYF
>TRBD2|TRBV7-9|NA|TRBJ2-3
TGTGCCAGCAGCTTAACGGGGGGGACAGATACGCAGTATTTT
CASSLTGGTDTQYF
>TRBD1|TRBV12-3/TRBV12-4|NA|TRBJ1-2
TGTGCCAGCAGTGGGACAGGGAACTATGGCTACACCTTC
CASSGTGNYGYTF
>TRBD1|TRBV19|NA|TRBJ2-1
TGTGCCAGTAAGCAGGACAGGGGGCGAACCTACAATGAGCAGTTCTTC
CASKQDRGRTYNEQFF
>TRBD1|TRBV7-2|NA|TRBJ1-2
TGTGCCAGCAGTCGAGACAGGGTCAACTATGGCTACACCTTC
CASSRDRVNYGYTF
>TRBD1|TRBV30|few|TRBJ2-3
TGTGCCTGGGGGACAGGGGGGGATACGCAGTATTTT
CAWGTGGDTQYF
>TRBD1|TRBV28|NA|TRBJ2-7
TGTGCCAGCAGTTCGGGTCAGGGGGCGCGGATCGACGAGCAGTACTTC
CASSSGQGARIDEQYF
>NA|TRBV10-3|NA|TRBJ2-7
TGTGCCATAAAGGGGTTCAATTTCGCCAACGAGCAGTACTTC
CAIKGFNFANEQYF
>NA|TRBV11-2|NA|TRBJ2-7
TGTGCCAGCAGCTTCACGCGGGGGCCAGGAAGCTACGAGCAGTACTTC
CASSFTRGPGSYEQYF
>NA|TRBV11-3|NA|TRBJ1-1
TGTGCCAGCAGCTTGGGGGGGGCTTTCTTT
CASSLGGAFF
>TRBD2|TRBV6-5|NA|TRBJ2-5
TGTGCCAGCATCGAGAATAGCGGGAGAGAGACCCAGTACTTC
CASIENSGRETQYF
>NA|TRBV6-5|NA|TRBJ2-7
TGTGCCAGCATCCCACAGGGGGGGGTTTACGAGCAGTACTTC
CASIPQGGVYEQYF
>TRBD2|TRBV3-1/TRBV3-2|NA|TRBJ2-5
TGTGCCAGCAGCGGCAAAAGCGGGGTATGGGAGACCCAGTACTTC
CASSGKSGVWETQYF
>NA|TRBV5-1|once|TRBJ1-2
TGCGCCAGCAGCTTATCCGTAGCCAGCAACTATGGCTACACCTTC
CASSLSVASNYGYTF
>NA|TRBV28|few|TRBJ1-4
TGTGCCAGCAGTGGCCGTATGAATGAAAAACTGTTTTTT
CASSGRMNEKLFF
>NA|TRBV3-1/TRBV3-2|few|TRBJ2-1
TGTGCCAGCAGCCAAAGCTGGGGAGGTAATGAGCAGTTCTTC
CASSQSWGGNEQFF
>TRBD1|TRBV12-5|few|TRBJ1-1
TGTGCTAGTGGTTTAAACAGGGGGCGAACTGAAGCTTTCTTT
CASGLNRGRTEAFF
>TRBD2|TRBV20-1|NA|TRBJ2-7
TGCAGTGCTAGTCCCCCCCTAGCGGGTTACTACGAGCAGTACTTC
CSASPPLAGYYEQYF
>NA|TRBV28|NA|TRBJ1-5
TGTGCCAGCAGGCCTGACAGCTATTATCAGCCCCAGCATTTT
CASRPDSYYQPQHF
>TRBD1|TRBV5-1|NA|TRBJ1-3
TGCGCCAGCAGCGCGGACAGGGGATCAGGAAACACCATATATTTT
CASSADRGSGNTIYF
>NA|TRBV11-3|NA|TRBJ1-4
TGTGCCAGCAGCTTAGTTTCGTGGCTAGAAGAAAAACTGTTTTTT
CASSLVSWLEEKLFF
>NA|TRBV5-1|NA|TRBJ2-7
TGCGCCAGCAGCCGCTCGATAGCGGCGGCTGACGAGCAGTACTTC
CASSRSIAAADEQYF